These T cell receptor beta chains were read from a single sample in a study of blood T cell repertoires in COVID-19. Measured with immunoSEQ multiplex PCR; TCRdb has only the in-frame clones, and not every one. The table includes roughly 390,000 clones, 85% detected once. Material for sequencing was peripheral blood. The receptors were gathered from a woman aged 18-29 years with acute or convalescent COVID-19. Both conserved end residues are part of each CDR3. Each record gives: clone size, D gene, J gene, V gene, CDR3 protein, CDR3 DNA. D genes are given only for firm matches. A clone size is listed for some rows: how often the clone was seen (once, few, many), or a class if it is expanded.

few,TRBD1,TRBJ1-5,TRBV7-3,CASSQGQNQPQHF,TGTGCCAGCAGCCAGGGACAGAATCAGCCCCAGCATTTT
-,TRBD1,TRBJ2-3,TRBV6-1,CASSVEQGLGTDTQYF,TGTGCCAGCAGTGTAGAACAGGGGCTTGGGACAGATACGCAGTATTTT
-,-,TRBJ1-5,TRBV24-1,CATSDSTKPGTDPKNQPQHF,TGTGCCACCAGTGATTCAACGAAACCCGGGACTGACCCTAAAAATCAGCCCCAGCATTTT
-,-,TRBJ2-3,TRBV12-3/TRBV12-4,CASSLSRDTQYF,TGTGCCAGCAGTTTGTCCAGGGATACGCAGTATTTT
-,-,TRBJ2-5,TRBV12-3/TRBV12-4,CASSSLLEETQYF,TGTGCCAGCAGTTCCTTACTAGAAGAGACCCAGTACTTC
few,-,TRBJ1-2,TRBV7-2,CASSLVVFLAGDYGYTF,TGTGCCAGCAGCTTAGTTGTGTTCCTGGCGGGGGACTATGGCTACACCTTC
-,-,TRBJ2-2,TRBV24-1,CATSDFQEAGELFF,TGTGCCACCAGTGATTTTCAGGAGGCCGGGGAGCTGTTTTTT
-,-,TRBJ2-1,TRBV10-3,CAISESGGTEQFF,TGTGCCATCAGTGAGTCAGGGGGAACTGAGCAGTTCTTC
-,TRBD2,TRBJ2-3,TRBV19,CASRSTSGRATDTQYF,TGTGCCAGTAGGAGCACTAGCGGGAGGGCCACAGATACGCAGTATTTT
-,TRBD1,TRBJ1-6,TRBV5-6,CASRTGGARAPLHF,TGTGCCAGCAGGACAGGGGGGGCGAGAGCACCCCTCCACTTT
-,-,TRBJ1-4,TRBV6-5,CASSYRYLATNEKLFF,TGTGCCAGCAGTTACCGATACCTAGCAACTAATGAAAAACTGTTTTTT
-,-,TRBJ1-5,TRBV19,CASSIETGTIGNQPQHF,TGTGCCAGTAGTATCGAAACAGGGACCATAGGGAATCAGCCCCAGCATTTT
-,-,TRBJ1-2,TRBV6-6,CASSYQVYYGYTF,TGTGCCAGCAGCTACCAGGTTTACTATGGCTACACCTTC
once,-,TRBJ1-5,TRBV3-1/TRBV3-2,CASSQAAGIQPQHF,TGTGCCAGCAGCCAAGCTGCAGGGATTCAGCCCCAGCATTTT
-,TRBD1,TRBJ2-3,TRBV28,CASSFGLGGSSDTQYF,TGTGCCAGCAGTTTTGGATTAGGGGGCAGCTCAGATACGCAGTATTTT
-,-,TRBJ2-7,TRBV6-6,CASAGHYEQYF,TGTGCCAGCGCGGGGCACTACGAGCAGTACTTC
once,-,TRBJ1-5,TRBV7-2,CASNLVGQPQHF,TGTGCCAGCAACCTAGTGGGTCAGCCCCAGCATTTT
-,TRBD1,TRBJ1-5,TRBV2,CASSPTTGIGQPQHF,TGTGCCAGCAGTCCCACGACAGGGATAGGTCAGCCCCAGCATTTT
-,-,TRBJ2-7,TRBV5-1,CASSLDLGSGQYF,TGCGCCAGCAGCTTGGATTTGGGCAGCGGGCAGTACTTC
once,TRBD1,TRBJ1-1,TRBV5-1,CASSWTGTEAFF,TGCGCCAGCAGCTGGACAGGGACCGAAGCTTTCTTT
-,TRBD1,TRBJ2-3,TRBV28,CASSSTGARVDTQYF,TGTGCCAGCAGTTCGACAGGGGCGAGGGTAGATACGCAGTATTTT
-,-,TRBJ2-5,TRBV11-2,CASSSGETQYF,TGTGCCAGCAGCTCCGGAGAGACCCAGTACTTC
-,-,TRBJ2-7,TRBV6-5,CASMLPGLSYEQYF,TGTGCCAGCATGTTGCCAGGTTTGTCCTACGAGCAGTACTTC
-,-,TRBJ2-1,TRBV5-5,CASSSQRVHNEQFF,TGTGCCAGCAGCTCCCAGCGGGTACACAATGAGCAGTTCTTC
-,-,TRBJ1-3,TRBV28,CASPGPPRNTIYF,TGTGCCAGCCCTGGGCCCCCCAGGAACACCATATATTTT
-,-,TRBJ2-3,TRBV9,CASRRSGSRTDTQYF,TGTGCCAGCAGGAGATCGGGGTCCCGCACAGATACGCAGTATTTT
-,TRBD2,TRBJ2-7,TRBV5-4,CASSPGGRGTSGSYEQYF,TGTGCCAGCAGCCCGGGCGGGAGGGGGACTAGCGGGAGCTACGAGCAGTACTTC
once,-,TRBJ2-3,TRBV5-1,CASSSEANTDTQYF,TGCGCCAGCAGCTCGGAGGCGAACACAGATACGCAGTATTTT
-,-,TRBJ1-2,TRBV6-2/TRBV6-3,CASSLLGGGSYGYTF,TGTGCCAGCAGTCTACTAGGGGGGGGAAGCTATGGCTACACCTTC
few,-,TRBJ1-6,TRBV11-1,CASSFARGSSPLHF,TGTGCCAGCAGTTTCGCACGGGGGAGTTCACCCCTCCACTTT
-,TRBD1,TRBJ2-7,TRBV13,CASSSTGTGTYEQYF,TGTGCCAGCAGCTCAACCGGGACAGGGACGTACGAGCAGTACTTC
few,TRBD2,TRBJ2-1,TRBV6-5,CASSYRRGGLDEQFF,TGTGCCAGCAGTTATAGGCGGGGGGGCCTCGATGAGCAGTTCTTC
-,-,TRBJ1-1,TRBV19,CASSMGAGNTEAFF,TGTGCCAGTAGTATGGGGGCGGGGAACACTGAAGCTTTCTTT
-,-,TRBJ1-1,TRBV3-1/TRBV3-2,CASSQESSRPGVAFF,TGTGCCAGCAGCCAAGAAAGTAGTCGGCCGGGGGTAGCTTTCTTT
-,-,TRBJ1-5,TRBV5-6,CASSLRKTLASNQPQHF,TGTGCCAGCAGCTTGCGGAAGACCTTAGCTAGCAATCAGCCCCAGCATTTT
-,-,TRBJ1-5,TRBV24-1,CATSDLLGEQPQHF,TGTGCCACCAGTGATTTGTTAGGGGAACAGCCCCAGCATTTT
-,-,TRBJ1-2,TRBV5-6,CASSLGPISFWEGGYTF,TGTGCCAGCAGCCTCGGACCAATTTCCTTCTGGGAGGGGGGCTACACCTTC
few,TRBD1,TRBJ1-5,TRBV29-1,CSVSDRDNQPQHF,TGCAGCGTCTCGGACAGGGACAATCAGCCCCAGCATTTT
-,-,TRBJ1-6,TRBV21-1,CASSKPGDDSPLHF,TGTGCCAGCAGCAAACCAGGGGACGATTCACCCCTCCACTTT
once,TRBD1,TRBJ2-5,TRBV15,CATSRRLGGAETQYF,TGTGCCACCAGCAGAAGGTTAGGGGGCGCGGAGACCCAGTACTTC
-,-,TRBJ1-5,TRBV6-5,CASRTGSNQPQHF,TGTGCCAGCAGGACAGGTAGCAATCAGCCCCAGCATTTT
once,-,TRBJ1-1,TRBV12-2,CASRDPRGDSEAFF,TGTGCAAGTCGGGATCCCCGCGGGGATTCTGAAGCTTTCTTT
-,-,TRBJ1-1,TRBV13,CASSLLAGMNTEAFF,TGTGCCAGCAGCTTATTGGCAGGGATGAACACTGAAGCTTTCTTT
once,-,TRBJ1-5,TRBV6-5,CASRADTLGNQPQHF,TGTGCCAGCAGAGCTGACACCCTGGGCAATCAGCCCCAGCATTTT
-,-,TRBJ2-4,TRBV13,CASSPGDTKNIQYF,TGTGCCAGCAGCCCGGGGGATACCAAAAACATTCAGTACTTC
-,-,TRBJ1-2,TRBV6-5,CASSYSDSYGYTF,TGTGCCAGCAGTTACTCGGACAGCTATGGCTACACCTTC
-,TRBD2,TRBJ2-7,TRBV7-8,CASSLLAGASYEQYF,TGTGCCAGCAGCTTACTAGCGGGGGCCTCCTACGAGCAGTACTTC
-,-,TRBJ1-3,TRBV9,CASSPPQQGSGNTIYF,TGTGCCAGCAGCCCCCCCCAACAGGGCTCTGGAAACACCATATATTTT
-,TRBD2,TRBJ2-3,TRBV19,CASSLGLAETDTQYF,TGTGCCAGTAGCCTCGGACTAGCGGAAACAGATACGCAGTATTTT
-,-,TRBJ1-1,TRBV12-5,CASKGAVTEAFF,TGTGCTAGCAAAGGGGCGGTCACTGAAGCTTTCTTT
-,-,TRBJ1-5,TRBV2,CASSLDRINQPQHF,TGTGCCAGCAGTTTAGACAGGATCAATCAGCCCCAGCATTTT